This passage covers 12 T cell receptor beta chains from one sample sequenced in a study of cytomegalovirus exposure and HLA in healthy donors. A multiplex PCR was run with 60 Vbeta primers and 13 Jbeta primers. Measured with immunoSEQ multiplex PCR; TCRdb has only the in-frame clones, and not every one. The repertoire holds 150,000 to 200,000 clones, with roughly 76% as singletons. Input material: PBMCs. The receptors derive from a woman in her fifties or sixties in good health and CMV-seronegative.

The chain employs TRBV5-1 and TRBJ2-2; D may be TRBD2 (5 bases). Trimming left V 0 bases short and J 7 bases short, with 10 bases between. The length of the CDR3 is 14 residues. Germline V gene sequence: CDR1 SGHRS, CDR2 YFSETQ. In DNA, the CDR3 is TGCGCCAGCAGCTTGGCCGGGGAAATCGGGGAGCTGTTTTTT. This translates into CASSLAGEIGELFF. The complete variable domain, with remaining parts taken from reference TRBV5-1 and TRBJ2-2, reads KAGVTQTPRYLIKTRGQQVTLSCSPISGHRSVSWYQQTPGQGLQFLFEYFSETQRNKGNFPGRFSGRQFSNSRSEMNVSTLELGDSALYLCASSLAGEIGELFFGEGSRLTVL.

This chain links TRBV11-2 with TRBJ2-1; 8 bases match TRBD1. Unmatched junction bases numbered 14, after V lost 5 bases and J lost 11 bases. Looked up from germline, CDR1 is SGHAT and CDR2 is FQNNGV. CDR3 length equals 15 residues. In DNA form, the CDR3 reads TGTGCCAGCAGCCTCAGGGGGCAGGGGGCTAATAAGCAGTTCTTC. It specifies CASSLRGQGANKQFF.

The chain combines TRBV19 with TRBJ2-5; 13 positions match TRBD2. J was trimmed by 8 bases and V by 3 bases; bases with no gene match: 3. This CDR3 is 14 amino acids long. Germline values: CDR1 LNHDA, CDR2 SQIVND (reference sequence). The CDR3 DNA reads TGTGCCAGTAGTATCGGACTAGCGGGAGACACCCAGTACTTC. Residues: CASSIGLAGDTQYF.

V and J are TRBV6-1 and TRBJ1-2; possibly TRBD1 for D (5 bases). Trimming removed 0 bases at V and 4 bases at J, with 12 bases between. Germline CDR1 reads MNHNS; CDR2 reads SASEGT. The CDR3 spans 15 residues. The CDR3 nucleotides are TGTGCCAGCAGTGAAGCGCTTGAGACAGTCTATGGCTACACCTTC. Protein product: CASSEALETVYGYTF.

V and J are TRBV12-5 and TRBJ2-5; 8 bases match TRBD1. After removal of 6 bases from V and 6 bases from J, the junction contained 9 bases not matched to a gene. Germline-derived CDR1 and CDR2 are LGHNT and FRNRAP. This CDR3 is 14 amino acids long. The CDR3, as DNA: TGTGCTAGTGGCCCCGGACAGGGCAGGCAGACCCAGTACTTC. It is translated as CASGPGQGRQTQYF.

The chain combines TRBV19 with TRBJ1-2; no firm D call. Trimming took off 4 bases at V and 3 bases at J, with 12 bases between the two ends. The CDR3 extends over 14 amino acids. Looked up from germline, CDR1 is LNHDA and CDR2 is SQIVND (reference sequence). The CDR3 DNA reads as TGTGCCAGTAGTAGGGCAGGCGATCACTATGGCTACACCTTC. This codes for CASSRAGDHYGYTF.

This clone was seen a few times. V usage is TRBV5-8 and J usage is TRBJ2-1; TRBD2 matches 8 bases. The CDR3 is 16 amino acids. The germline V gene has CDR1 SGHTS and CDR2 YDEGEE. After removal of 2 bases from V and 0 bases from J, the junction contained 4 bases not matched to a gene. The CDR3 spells CASSFTSGSSYNEQFF. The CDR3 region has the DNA TGTGCCAGCAGCTTCACTAGCGGAAGCTCCTACAATGAGCAGTTCTTC. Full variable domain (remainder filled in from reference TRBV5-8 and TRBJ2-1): EAGVTQSPTHLIKTRGQQATLRCSPISGHTSVYWYQQALGLGLQFLLWYDEGEERNRGNFPPRFSGRQFPNYSSELNVNALELEDSALYLCASSFTSGSSYNEQFFGPGTRLTVL.

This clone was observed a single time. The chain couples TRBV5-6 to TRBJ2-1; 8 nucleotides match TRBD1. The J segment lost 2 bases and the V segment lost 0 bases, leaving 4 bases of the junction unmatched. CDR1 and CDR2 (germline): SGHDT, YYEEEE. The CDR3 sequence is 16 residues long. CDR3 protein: CASSLGPDRAYNEQFF. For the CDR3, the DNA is TGTGCCAGCAGCTTGGGTCCGGACAGGGCCTACAATGAGCAGTTCTTC.

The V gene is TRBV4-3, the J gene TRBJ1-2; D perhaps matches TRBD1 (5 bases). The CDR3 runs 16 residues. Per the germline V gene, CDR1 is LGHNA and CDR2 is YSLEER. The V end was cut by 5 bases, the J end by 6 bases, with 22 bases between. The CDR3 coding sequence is TGCGCCAGCAGCTCGCACCGGGGGGAAGGGGTCCATGGCTACACCTTC. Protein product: CASSSHRGEGVHGYTF.

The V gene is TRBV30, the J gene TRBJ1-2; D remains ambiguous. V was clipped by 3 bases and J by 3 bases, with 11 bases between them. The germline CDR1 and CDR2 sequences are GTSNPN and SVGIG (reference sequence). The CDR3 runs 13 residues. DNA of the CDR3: TGTGCCTGGAGGGGCGGCGGGGACTATGGCTACACCTTC. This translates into CAWRGGGDYGYTF.

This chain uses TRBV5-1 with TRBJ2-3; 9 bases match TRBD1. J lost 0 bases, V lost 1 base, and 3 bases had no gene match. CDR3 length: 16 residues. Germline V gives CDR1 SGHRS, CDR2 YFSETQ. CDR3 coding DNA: TGCGCCAGCAGCTTGATAGGGACAGGGAGCACAGATACGCAGTATTTT. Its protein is CASSLIGTGSTDTQYF.

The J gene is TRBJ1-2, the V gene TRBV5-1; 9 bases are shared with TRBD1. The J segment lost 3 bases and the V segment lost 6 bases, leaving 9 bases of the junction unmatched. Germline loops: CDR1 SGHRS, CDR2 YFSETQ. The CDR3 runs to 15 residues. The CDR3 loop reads CASMAEDRGYYGYTF. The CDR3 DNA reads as TGCGCCAGCATGGCGGAGGACAGGGGTTACTATGGCTACACCTTC.